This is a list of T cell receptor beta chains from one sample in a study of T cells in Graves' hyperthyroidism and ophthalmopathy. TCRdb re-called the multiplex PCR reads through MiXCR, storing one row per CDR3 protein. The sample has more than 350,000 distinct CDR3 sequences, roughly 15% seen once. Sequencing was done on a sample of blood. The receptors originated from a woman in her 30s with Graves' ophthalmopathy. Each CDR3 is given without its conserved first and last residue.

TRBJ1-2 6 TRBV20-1 SGFGYT
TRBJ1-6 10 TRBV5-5 ASSLVGSPLH
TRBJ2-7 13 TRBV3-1 ASSQGLAPINPQY
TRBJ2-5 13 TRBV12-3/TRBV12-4 ASSPAGLRPGAQY
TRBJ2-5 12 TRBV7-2 ASSLDRGRQTQY
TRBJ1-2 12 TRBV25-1 ASSEYGGWEGYT
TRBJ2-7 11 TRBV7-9 ASSFTSGAEQY
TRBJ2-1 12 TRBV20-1 SARDPGEDNEQF
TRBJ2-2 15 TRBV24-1 ATSDLPGRGGSGELF
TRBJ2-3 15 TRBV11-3 AGSLGMTSGAAGTQY
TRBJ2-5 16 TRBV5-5 ASSFFLAGGLNQETQY
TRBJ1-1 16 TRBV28 ASSSKPRATKDRTEAF
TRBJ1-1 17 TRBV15 ATSRGYNLQGAGNTEAF
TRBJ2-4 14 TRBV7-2 ASSSKASGGSVIQY
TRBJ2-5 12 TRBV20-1 SASGRVGRETQY
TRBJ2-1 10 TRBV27 ASSRLDDEQF
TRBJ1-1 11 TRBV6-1 ASSVGRRTEAF
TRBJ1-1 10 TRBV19 ASRGDGAEAF
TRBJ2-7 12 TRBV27 ASSTTGGSYEQY
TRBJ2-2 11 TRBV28 ASSSRGTGELF
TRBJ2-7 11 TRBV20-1 SADRDGSYEQY
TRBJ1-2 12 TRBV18 ASSPIGTGDGYT
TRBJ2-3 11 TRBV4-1 ASSREVPDTQY
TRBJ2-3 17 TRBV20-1 SARDSPLAGDFLTDTQY
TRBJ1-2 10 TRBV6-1 ADGRVDYGYT
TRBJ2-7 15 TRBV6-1 ASSEKWVTGGSYEQY
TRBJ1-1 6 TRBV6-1 ASKAAF
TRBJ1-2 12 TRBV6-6 ASSYSGRGEGYT
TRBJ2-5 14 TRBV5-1 ASSSQLRPTQETQY
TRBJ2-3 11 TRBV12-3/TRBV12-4 ASWGGGGDTQY
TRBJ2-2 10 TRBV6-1 TTDSGAGELF
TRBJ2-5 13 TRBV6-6 ASSYSIGVQETQY
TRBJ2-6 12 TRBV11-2 ASRLGFGANVLT
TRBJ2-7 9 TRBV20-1 SAFLSYEQY
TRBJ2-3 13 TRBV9 ASTGGAQGADTQY
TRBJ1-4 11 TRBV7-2 ASSFGRVEKLF
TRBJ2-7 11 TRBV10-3 ASLDGTGVEQY
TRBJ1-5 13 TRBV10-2 ASSDGTGVYQPQH
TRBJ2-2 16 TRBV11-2 ASIPLATLIGGSGELF
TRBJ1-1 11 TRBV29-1 SATTGTGTEAF
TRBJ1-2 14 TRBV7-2 TSSFGPNLLNYGYT
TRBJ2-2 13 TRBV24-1 ATSGGGAPTGELF
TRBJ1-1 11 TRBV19 ASSSVRGTEAF
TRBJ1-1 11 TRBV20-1 SADGTANTEAF
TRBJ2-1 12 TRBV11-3 ASSSFGTTHEQF
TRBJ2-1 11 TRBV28 ASSPGGVNEQF
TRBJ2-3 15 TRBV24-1 ATSEAGGRSSTDTQY
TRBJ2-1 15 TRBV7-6 ASSLRLAGGSDNEQF
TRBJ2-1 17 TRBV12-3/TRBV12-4 ASTHGTSGGASSYNEQF
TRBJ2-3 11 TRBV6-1 ATLLESTDTQY
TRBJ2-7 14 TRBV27 ASSLYRGPVLYEQY
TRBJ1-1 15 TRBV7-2 ASSQEGQGFGSTEAF